These T cell receptor beta chains were read from a single sample in a study of shared clonotypes between healthy human individuals. Clones were sequenced by immunoSEQ multiplex PCR, and TCRdb holds only the in-frame ones, with some missing. The profile covers about 820,000 clones, with around 93% appearing a single time and approximately 25% taken by the ten largest. Sequencing used naive CD8+ T cells sorted from blood. These receptors all come from a man aged 25-45 years in good health. Each CDR3 is given without its conserved first and last residue. The order of the fields is V gene, J gene, CDR3 protein.

>TRBV27|TRBJ2-1
ASSLPWTSGRPRNEQF
>TRBV5-1|TRBJ1-2
ASSLRGQGEVYGYT
>TRBV10-3|TRBJ1-1
AISDRDEANTEAF
>TRBV10-3|TRBJ2-2
AISSAGDVITGELF
>TRBV7-9|TRBJ2-7
ASSARYEQY
>TRBV11-2|TRBJ2-5
ASSLEGGRETQY
>TRBV5-4|TRBJ2-3
ASSLPTSGSVGDTQY
>TRBV28|TRBJ2-7
ASTQGNSYEQY
>TRBV29-1|TRBJ2-1
NVPGLAGNEQF
>TRBV27|TRBJ2-1
ASRNRGYNEQF
>TRBV15|TRBJ2-1
ATSRDRTSGMSGQF
>TRBV5-6|TRBJ2-3
ASSRTYGTDGGDTQY
>TRBV7-2|TRBJ1-3
ASSLTGTGNTIY
>TRBV27|TRBJ2-7
ASRLAGEKRYEQY
>TRBV21-1|TRBJ2-7
ASSKRGPYSPYEQY
>TRBV6-4|TRBJ2-3
ASSDSTAPDTQY
>TRBV20-1|TRBJ2-7
SARDGYEQY
>TRBV10-1|TRBJ2-3
ASSESLAGDTDTQY
>TRBV7-9|TRBJ2-7
ASSSRDSYEQY
>TRBV18|TRBJ2-7
ASSPPGQGYEQY
>TRBV13|TRBJ2-4
ASSLSGGGPQNIQY
>TRBV9|TRBJ2-7
ASSVTDRGHEQY
>TRBV6-1|TRBJ2-7
ASSEMTPSYEQY
>TRBV7-9|TRBJ1-4
ASSFPGPFNEKLF
>TRBV11-3|TRBJ2-2
ASSFAGGLYTGELF
>TRBV18|TRBJ2-7
ASSETSDHEQY
>TRBV4-1|TRBJ1-2
ASSQPGQGYGYT
>TRBV6-5|TRBJ2-7
ASSGGSSYEQY
>TRBV19|TRBJ2-7
ASSGGDRPYEQY
>TRBV7-9|TRBJ2-1
ASADQGGWNEQF
>TRBV10-3|TRBJ1-3
AISESLSTGYPGNTIY
>TRBV27|TRBJ1-1
ASSLDRDNTEAF
>TRBV11-2|TRBJ2-5
ASTTRLAGVEETQY
>TRBV29-1|TRBJ2-2
SVEVALAAGELF
>TRBV21-1|TRBJ1-1
ASSKSSLSNTEAF
>TRBV9|TRBJ2-1
ASSVSRAGTRVHEQF
>TRBV29-1|TRBJ2-1
SVVPDRGLYEQF
>TRBV11-2|TRBJ2-5
ASSFRETQY
>TRBV15|TRBJ2-7
ATSRDVGWYEQY
>TRBV4-3|TRBJ2-2
ASSQSSKPGELF
>TRBV7-9|TRBJ1-2
ASSRVTGPANYGYT
>TRBV4-3|TRBJ1-5
ASSLDSTNQPQH
>TRBV7-6|TRBJ2-1
ASSLGTRGNEQF